The 32 T cell receptor beta chains presented below share a single source sample, sequenced in a study of T cells expressing NK-cell markers. Reprocessing the 5' RACE reads, TCRdb reports a single entry for every CDR3 protein and omits DNA. The clone table shows 150,000 to 180,000 distinct CDR3 sequences, with the ten largest holding 37%. The sequenced sample consisted of blood T cells: a sorted CD56 or NKG2C T cell subset, CD4+ or CD8+ T cells, or bulk PBMC T cells (not recorded which). All receptors come from a woman aged 50 to 65 in good health.

V and J are TRBV19 and TRBJ2-2; TCRdb gives TRBD1 as the D gene, but with no DNA this cannot be confirmed. CDR3 size: 14 residues. Germline loops: CDR1 LNHDA, CDR2 SQIVND (reference sequence). The CDR3 here is CASTGLGDTGELFF.

V usage is TRBV4-1 and J usage is TRBJ2-5; TCRdb selects TRBD1, and the lack of DNA leaves this call unchecked. The CDR3 extends over 15 amino acids. Per the germline V gene, CDR1 is MGHRA and CDR2 is YSYEKL. This CDR3 reads CASSQPTGPQETQYF.

The rearrangement links TRBV20-1 to TRBJ2-2; absent DNA, TCRdb's TRBD1 call cannot be checked. CDR3 length: 14 amino acids. Per germline, CDR1 DFQATT and CDR2 SNEGSKA (reference sequence). This CDR3 is CSAVPPKNTGELFF.

The chain combines TRBV4-1 with TRBJ2-7; TCRdb names TRBD2, which stays unverified in the absence of DNA. This CDR3 comprises 14 residues. Germline assignment: CDR1 MGHRA and CDR2 YSYEKL. CDR3 in amino acids: CASSQEGAGYEQYF.

CDR3 sequence: CASSQETGRPGIAPLHF. V usage is TRBV4-1 and J usage is TRBJ1-6; with no DNA, the TCRdb D assignment of TRBD1 cannot be verified. This CDR3 is 17 amino acids long. Germline V gene sequence: CDR1 MGHRA, CDR2 YSYEKL.

This chain links TRBV10-3 with TRBJ1-5; without DNA, the TCRdb call of TRBD1 cannot be checked. Germline V gene lookup returns CDR1 ENHRY and CDR2 SYGVKD. The CDR3 is made up of 15 amino acids. The CDR3 reads CAIGGEGHSNQPQHF.

The chain recombines TRBV27 with TRBJ2-3; TCRdb outputs TRBD2, but without DNA this stays unchecked. The CDR3 consists of 15 residues. Germline CDR1 reads MNHEY; CDR2 reads SMNVEV (reference sequence). The CDR3 sequence: CASKGAGENTDTQYF.

V is TRBV2 and J is TRBJ2-5; the TCRdb D gene call, TRBD1, has no DNA to confirm it. The length of the CDR3 is 14 residues. CDR1 SNHLY and CDR2 FYNNEI come from the germline V gene. CDR3: CASNGQGWLETQYF.

The chain links TRBV21-1 to TRBJ2-1; there is no DNA to check the TCRdb D call of TRBD2. TRBV21-1 corresponds to a pseudogene. This CDR3 has 15 amino acids. CDR3: CASSKTSGRDNEQFF.

The chain is built from TRBV24-1 and TRBJ2-2. The CDR3 sequence is 15 residues long. Germline V CDR1 and CDR2: KGHDR, SFDVKD. CDR3: CATSDLGFFPGELFF.

The chain links TRBV6-5 to TRBJ2-1; TCRdb designates TRBD2, a call that cannot be tested without DNA. Germline assignment: CDR1 MNHEY and CDR2 SVGAGI. This CDR3 contains 17 residues. CDR3: CASSPLPLGNANNEQFF.

The V and J genes are TRBV27 and TRBJ2-1. Looked up from germline, CDR1 is MNHEY and CDR2 is SMNVEV (reference sequence). The length of the CDR3 is 13 residues. CDR3 protein: CASSSQEHNEQFF.

The chain links TRBV5-1 to TRBJ1-2; TCRdb designates TRBD1, a call that cannot be tested without DNA. The CDR3 has 16 residues. Germline V gene data show CDR1 as SGHRS and CDR2 as YFSETQ. CDR3 region: CASSWGQGGAGDGYTF.

The chain couples TRBV7-9 to TRBJ2-1; TCRdb's D call, TRBD2, is unchecked because there is no DNA. The germline V gene has CDR1 SEHNR and CDR2 FQNEAQ (reference sequence). This CDR3 comprises 16 residues. The chain's CDR3 is CASSALGLAGVNEQFF.

The genes are TRBV7-6 and TRBJ2-1; TCRdb calls TRBD2, which cannot be checked without DNA. The CDR3 is 20 amino acids. Germline lookup yields CDR1 SGHVS and CDR2 FNYEAQ. Here the CDR3 reads CASSLVGLAGYKHSYNEQFF.

The chain carries TRBV7-9 and TRBJ2-7; TCRdb's assignment of TRBD1 cannot be checked, as there is no DNA. Per germline, CDR1 SEHNR and CDR2 FQNEAQ (reference sequence). This CDR3 is built from 14 residues. CDR3 sequence: CASSHPRQGYEQYF.

V gene TRBV2 combines with J gene TRBJ2-5; TCRdb proposes TRBD1, but this gene call is untestable without DNA. This CDR3 comprises 16 residues. Germline CDR1 is SNHLY and CDR2 is FYNNEI. The CDR3 sequence: CASSVDQTGTKETQYF.

The chain has TRBV29-1 and TRBJ2-1; TCRdb picks TRBD2, but there is no DNA to check that call. The CDR3 is 13 amino acids. Germline V gene lookup returns CDR1 SQVTM and CDR2 ANQGSEA. CDR3 residues: CSVAGGSLYEQFF.

The rearrangement joins TRBV20-1 to TRBJ2-1; with no DNA, the TCRdb D assignment of TRBD2 cannot be verified. Germline CDR1 and CDR2: DFQATT and SNEGSKA (reference sequence). CDR3 length: 11 residues. The chain's CDR3 is CSASSGREQFF.

The chain has TRBV5-1 and TRBJ2-2; TCRdb picks TRBD2, but there is no DNA to check that call. CDR3 length: 15 amino acids. CDR1 SGHRS and CDR2 YFSETQ come from the germline V gene. CDR3: CASTEGGLPTGELFF.

This chain uses TRBV29-1 with TRBJ2-1; TCRdb outputs TRBD2, but without DNA this stays unchecked. The CDR3 extends over 20 amino acids. Germline CDR1 and CDR2: SQVTM and ANQGSEA. The CDR3 reads CSVEGLGLAGGRSSYNEQFF.

V is TRBV5-1 and J is TRBJ1-6; lacking DNA, the TRBD1 call made by TCRdb goes unchecked. This CDR3 contains 20 residues. The germline V gene encodes CDR1 SGHRS and CDR2 YFSETQ. CDR3 region: CASSLGTYRGMNSYNSPLHF.

The rearrangement joins TRBV27 to TRBJ2-1; TCRdb's D gene call, TRBD2, goes unchecked for lack of DNA. The germline gives CDR1 MNHEY, CDR2 SMNVEV (reference sequence). This CDR3 has 14 amino acids. The CDR3 spells CASRLAGGVGEQFF.

This rearrangement joins TRBV28 to TRBJ2-7; the TCRdb call, TRBD2, lacks DNA for checking. CDR1 is MDHEN, CDR2 SYDVKM, per germline. There are 15 residues in the CDR3. CDR3 region: CASSPGGSLTYEQYF.

This sequence joins TRBV10-3 and TRBJ2-1; TCRdb proposes TRBD2, but this gene call is untestable without DNA. CDR1 ENHRY and CDR2 SYGVKD come from the germline V gene. This CDR3 is built from 15 residues. CDR3 loop: CAISEALAGRGEQFF.

The J gene is TRBJ2-2, the V gene TRBV15; absent DNA, TCRdb's TRBD1 call cannot be checked. The CDR3 totals 17 residues. The germline gives CDR1 LNHNV, CDR2 YYDKDF (reference sequence). The CDR3 reads CATSRDPRTGDTGELFF.

This sequence joins TRBV25-1 and TRBJ2-5; TCRdb proposes TRBD2, but this gene call is untestable without DNA. Germline V gene lookup returns CDR1 MGHDK and CDR2 SYGVNS. The length of the CDR3 is 19 residues. The CDR3 loop is CASSEGFGLAGPSEETQYF.

The V call is TRBV12-3 or TRBV12-4, the J call TRBJ1-5; TCRdb reports TRBD1, a call that lacks DNA to check it against. This CDR3 region has 14 residues. CDR3 protein: CASSFGGHNQPQHF.

The chain has TRBV3-1 and TRBJ2-1; no DNA is available, so the TRBD2 call from TCRdb remains unchecked. The length of the CDR3 is 17 residues. CDR1 LGHDT and CDR2 YNNKEL come from the germline V gene (reference sequence). CDR3 region: CASSQTTGTSGYNEQFF.

This sequence joins TRBV5-6 and TRBJ2-7; with no DNA, the TCRdb D assignment of TRBD1 cannot be verified. CDR1 is SGHDT, CDR2 YYEEEE, per germline. The CDR3 totals 19 residues. The CDR3 protein is CASSTEQGTRGSRNYEQYF.

The chain combines TRBV5-5 with TRBJ2-7; with no DNA, the TCRdb D assignment of TRBD1 cannot be verified. Germline V gene data show CDR1 as SGHKS and CDR2 as YYEKEE (reference sequence). CDR3 length: 14 residues. CDR3 residues: CASSFGAGAYEQYF.

V and J are TRBV16 and TRBJ1-2. This CDR3 contains 12 residues. Germline V gene data show CDR1 as KGHSY and CDR2 as FQNENV. The CDR3 protein is CASSQLEGSYTF.